The 23 T cell receptor beta chains below all came from one sample that was sequenced in a study of CD8 T cells in Susac syndrome. Random hexamers served to reverse transcribe roughly 0.5 to 1 ug RNA. MiXCR, run by TCRdb on the immunoSEQ multiplex PCR reads, gives a single entry per CDR3 protein. The sample shows 120,000 or so distinct CDR3 sequences, over 90% of them seen only once. Sequenced sample: CD4+ T cells from PBMCs. The receptors derive from a human donor in good health.

This clonotype came up once. This chain joins TRBV30 and TRBJ2-6, with 10 bases matching TRBD1. Looked up from germline, CDR1 is GTSNPN and CDR2 is SVGIG (reference sequence). The trim removed 1 base at V and 2 bases at J, leaving 8 bases unmatched. The CDR3 has 18 amino acids. The CDR3 bases are TGTGCCTGGAGTGGTAAAGGGACAGGGGTCCCTGGGGCCAACGTCCTGACTTTC. Residues: CAWSGKGTGVPGANVLTF.

The chain links TRBV12-3 or TRBV12-4 to TRBJ2-1; no reliable D call. This CDR3 has 11 amino acids. Trimming took 8 bases from V and 10 from J, leaving 12 bases between them. Here the CDR3 reads CASSLGSEQFF. The CDR3 coding sequence is TGTGCCAGCTCCCTAGGAAGCGAGCAGTTCTTC.

The rearrangement links TRBV19 to TRBJ2-2; maybe TRBD2 (6 bases). V was clipped by 4 bases and J by 3 bases, with 9 bases between them. Germline loops: CDR1 LNHDA, CDR2 SQIVND (reference sequence). The length of the CDR3 is 14 residues. Here the CDR3 reads CASSTASDTGELFF. For the CDR3, the DNA is TGTGCCAGTAGTACCGCTAGCGACACCGGGGAGCTGTTTTTT.

This clonotype was counted a single time. The J gene is TRBJ2-5, the V gene TRBV20-1; D gene ambiguous. This CDR3 is built from 12 residues. Trimming pared 3 bases from V and 2 bases from J, leaving 7 bases between. Per germline, CDR1 DFQATT and CDR2 SNEGSKA (reference sequence). CDR3 residues: CSARPLQETQYF. The CDR3 coding sequence is TGCAGTGCTAGGCCCCTTCAAGAGACCCAGTACTTC.

The chain recombines TRBV18 with TRBJ1-1; D remains ambiguous. Trimming shortened V by 5 bases and J by 1 base, and 11 bases separated the two germline ends. The CDR3 runs 14 residues. The germline gives CDR1 KGHSH, CDR2 LQKENI. The CDR3 is CASSSKQGNTEAFF. In nucleotides, the CDR3 is TGTGCCAGCTCATCGAAACAAGGGAACACTGAAGCTTTCTTT.

The CDR3 loop reads CASSLGAGGPSAETQYF. CDR3 nucleotides: TGCGCCAGCAGCTTGGGAGCGGGAGGGCCCTCGGCTGAGACCCAGTACTTC. The chain joins TRBV5-1 to TRBJ2-5; 10 nucleotides match TRBD2. The CDR3 consists of 17 residues. V gave up 0 bases and J gave up 5 bases; unmatched junction bases: 10. The germline CDR1 and CDR2 sequences are SGHRS and YFSETQ.

The rearrangement uses TRBV3-1 and TRBJ2-3; D possibly matches TRBD1 or TRBD2 (5 bases each). From germline, CDR1 is LGHDT and CDR2 YNNKEL (reference sequence). The V and J ends lost 1 base and 0 bases respectively, with 8 bases between them. This CDR3 spans 15 amino acids. Here the CDR3 DNA reads TGTGCCAGCAGCCAAGTGGGGGTTAGCACAGATACGCAGTATTTT. It is translated as CASSQVGVSTDTQYF.

V gene TRBV29-1 combines with J gene TRBJ2-1; 7 bases line up with TRBD2. Germline V gene sequence: CDR1 SQVTM, CDR2 ANQGSEA. CDR3 size: 12 residues. J gave up 7 bases and V 5 bases, and 5 bases lay outside the gene matches. The CDR3 region has the DNA TGCAGCGTTATCGGCGGGAGTAATGAGCAGTTCTTC. Its protein product is CSVIGGSNEQFF.

The chain links TRBV29-1 to TRBJ2-5, with D perhaps being TRBD1 or TRBD2 (5 bases each). The CDR3 runs to 15 residues. V was shortened by 4 bases and J by 10 bases, with 25 bases between the two germline ends. From germline, CDR1 is SQVTM and CDR2 ANQGSEA. CDR3 DNA: TGCAGCGTTGTGACGGGGACCGGCCAAAGGAAGGACCAGTACTTC. Protein: CSVVTGTGQRKDQYF.

The CDR3 nucleotides are TGCAGCGTTGACCCCACCTCGGCGCGAGCTTTCTTT. This gives the protein CSVDPTSARAFF. The rearrangement joins TRBV29-1 to TRBJ1-1; D is undetermined. The ends were cut back, 3 bases at V and 10 bases at J, with 15 bases in the middle. Germline CDR1 SQVTM, CDR2 ANQGSEA. This CDR3 spans 12 amino acids.

The chain uses TRBV5-6 and TRBJ1-2, with D perhaps matching TRBD1 (5 bases). V was cut by 1 base and J by 2 bases, with 9 bases left in between. This CDR3 contains 14 residues. Germline CDR1 and CDR2: SGHDT and YYEEEE. The CDR3 DNA reads TGTGCCAGCAGCTTGAAGGGGATGAACTATGGCTACACCTTC. Residues: CASSLKGMNYGYTF.

The chain combines TRBV28 with TRBJ1-1; D remains unclear. The CDR3 runs to 14 residues. Trimming left V 3 bases short and J 4 bases short, with 12 bases between. CDR1 is MDHEN and CDR2 is SYDVKM in the germline V gene. CDR3 in amino acids: CASSFGRSGTEAFF. In DNA, the CDR3 is TGTGCCAGCAGTTTTGGCAGGTCGGGCACTGAAGCTTTCTTT.

This chain joins TRBV7-9 and TRBJ2-5; TRBD1 might be the D (5 bases). V was pared by 2 bases and J by 5 bases, with 12 bases between. The CDR3 is 14 amino acids. Germline CDR1 SEHNR, CDR2 FQNEAQ (reference sequence). Here the CDR3 reads CASSLTPAGETQYF. In DNA form, the CDR3 reads TGTGCCAGCAGCTTAACTCCGGCAGGGGAGACCCAGTACTTC.

The chain carries TRBV20-1 and TRBJ2-7; 7 bases agree with TRBD1. V dropped 6 bases and J dropped 3; count of bases not matched to a gene: 11. Germline V gene lookup returns CDR1 DFQATT and CDR2 SNEGSKA (reference sequence). The CDR3 is 14 residues long. The CDR3 DNA sequence: TGCAGTGCAAAACCGGGACAGACATTCTACGAGCAGTACTTC. It encodes CSAKPGQTFYEQYF.

The chain has TRBV5-1 and TRBJ2-7; D possibly matches TRBD1 or TRBD2 (6 bases each). Germline loops: CDR1 SGHRS, CDR2 YFSETQ. This CDR3 has 16 residues. V was trimmed by 4 bases and J by 0 bases, leaving 17 bases between them. The CDR3 DNA reads TGCGCCAGCAGCCCCCAAGGGGGAGGCCTCTCCTACGAGCAGTACTTC. This encodes CASSPQGGGLSYEQYF.

The chain carries TRBV29-1 and TRBJ2-3, with 10 bases matching TRBD1. The CDR3 is 14 amino acids. In germline, CDR1 is SQVTM, CDR2 ANQGSEA. V lost 4 bases and J lost 1; bases outside the gene matches: 2. CDR3 coding DNA: TGCAGCGTTGGGGACAGGGGAGGCACAGATACGCAGTATTTT. As protein: CSVGDRGGTDTQYF.

The chain is built from TRBV28 and TRBJ2-3, with D possibly TRBD1 on 5 matching bases. V lost 5 bases, J lost 1 base, and 13 bases lay in between. The CDR3 loop spans 15 amino acids. CDR1 MDHEN and CDR2 SYDVKM come from the germline V gene. DNA for the CDR3: TGTGCCAGCAGTCCTCAGGGTTCTGGCACAGATACGCAGTATTTT. As protein: CASSPQGSGTDTQYF.

The chain links TRBV29-1 to TRBJ2-5, with 10 bases that match TRBD1. There are 13 residues in the CDR3. Germline CDR1 SQVTM, CDR2 ANQGSEA. J lost 5 bases, V lost 3 bases, and 3 bases had no gene match. The CDR3 loop is CSVETGGMETQYF. Written as DNA, the CDR3 is TGCAGCGTTGAGACAGGGGGCATGGAGACCCAGTACTTC.

The chain couples TRBV7-2 to TRBJ1-2; 10 nucleotides align to TRBD1. Germline CDR1 is SGHTA and CDR2 is FQGNSA. The CDR3 contains 13 residues. Trimming at V came to 5 bases and at J to 8 bases, leaving 5 bases not matched to a gene. CDR3 in DNA: TGTGCCAGCAGCGGACAGGGGGGGTTGGGCTACACCTTC. Translating gives CASSGQGGLGYTF.

The J gene is TRBJ2-2, the V gene TRBV5-4; 8 nucleotides match TRBD2. CDR3 size: 15 residues. CDR1 is SGHNT and CDR2 is YYREEE in the germline V gene (reference sequence). After removal of 5 bases from V and 2 bases from J, the junction contained 5 bases not matched to a gene. The CDR3: CASRLGLANTGELFF. The CDR3 DNA sequence: TGTGCCAGCAGACTAGGACTAGCCAACACCGGGGAGCTGTTTTTT.

The chain recombines TRBV15 with TRBJ2-3; perhaps TRBD1 as D (5 bases). Germline loops: CDR1 LNHNV, CDR2 YYDKDF (reference sequence). The V end lost 0 bases, the J end lost 1 base, and 14 bases lay between the germline ends. There are 17 residues in the CDR3. CDR3 sequence: CATSRDRQGRGTDTQYF. The CDR3, as DNA: TGTGCCACCAGCAGAGATCGGCAGGGTCGGGGCACAGATACGCAGTATTTT.

Only one count was recorded for this clonotype. The chain couples TRBV2 to TRBJ1-1; D unclear. The germline gives CDR1 SNHLY, CDR2 FYNNEI. The V and J ends lost 4 bases and 3 bases respectively, with 6 bases between them. This CDR3 spans 12 amino acids. CDR3 in amino acids: CASSVLYTEAFF. The DNA for the CDR3 is TGTGCCAGCAGTGTGTTATACACTGAAGCTTTCTTT. The full variable domain, in which reference TRBV2 and TRBJ1-1 provide the parts outside the CDR3, is EPEVTQTPSHQVTQMGQEVILRCVPISNHLYFYWYRQILGQKVEFLVSFYNNEISEKSEIFDDQFSVERPDGSNFTLKIRSTKLEDSAMYFCASSVLYTEAFFGQGTRLTVV.

This chain connects TRBV6-6 to TRBJ1-1; D perhaps matches TRBD1 (6 bases). Germline V gene lookup returns CDR1 MNHNY and CDR2 SVGAGI (reference sequence). This CDR3 has 15 amino acids. Trimming cost V 5 bases and J 0 bases, with 13 bases left between them. The CDR3, as DNA: TGTGCCAGCAGTACGCGGACAGTAATGAACACTGAAGCTTTCTTT. Protein sequence: CASSTRTVMNTEAFF.